This T cell receptor (beta chain) was captured in a study of CD8 T cells in Susac syndrome (dated by TCRdb to about 2019). Some background on the complete study: The study used repertoire sequencing to test whether antigen drove CD8+ T cell activation and differentiation in Susac syndrome.

RNA was extracted with the RNeasy kit and about 0.45 to 1 ug was reverse transcribed using random hexamers. The immunoSEQ multiplex PCR assay, covering 54 Vbeta and 13 Jbeta segments, was used to amplify TCR beta CDR3 regions. PCR amplification bias was corrected by using a synthetic template baseline for primer optimization and computational correction. Concerning the study's data processing: Only productive sequences were kept, with reads annotated to V, D and J genes according to IMGT and analyzed in immunoSEQ Analyzer. Clonality was computed as one minus Shannon entropy normalized by log2 of the number of productive unique sequences. For each patient and control, public and private clones were evaluated within the 100 most prevalent clones. A clone was defined as Susac-specific if it was absent from the healthy and MS cohorts, from some 1,100 published viral clones and from other ImmuneACCESS disease sequences. The raw public data were reprocessed by TCRdb itself: fastp quality trimming at Q25, MiXCR clonotype calling, in-frame beta chains only. Identical CDR3 protein sequences are pooled into one entry, listed with their most common genes and DNA. TCRdb, rather than the study authors, made the V and J calls. Across this sample there are just over 300,000 distinct CDR3 sequences, with around 92% seen only once. Over 0.05% of the sample is taken by the ten largest.

About this clonotype itself: It lacks a known antigen. No much larger clonotype is one base removed from it; base qualities were not supplied.

Peripheral blood CD8+ and CD4+ T cells from healthy donors, Susac syndrome patients and multiple sclerosis patients were profiled using high-throughput TCR beta sequencing. Treatment-naive patients with stable or active relapsing-remitting disease fulfilling revised McDonald criteria were used as multiple sclerosis controls. Bulk CD8+ and CD4+ T cells were purified magnetically by negative isolation, whereas CD8+ TEMRA cells were enriched by FACS. Blood was collected in EDTA tubes and processed within 24 hours, with PBMCs isolated through density gradient centrifugation. PBMCs intended for TCR sequencing were cryopreserved in liquid nitrogen and thawed later in a water bath at 37 degrees C. The sorted or isolated CD4+, CD8+ and CD8+ TEMRA cells had a purity of 90% or higher. On the study overall, not on this receptor specifically: The study acknowledged that relatively few individuals were included in the TCR sequencing and HLA analysis.

The receptor was isolated from a human donor with multiple sclerosis. Sequencing was performed on CD4+ T cells from PBMCs.

The DNA sequence reads TGTGCCAGCAGCCGTACCGCGGAAAACATTCAGTACTTC. Its protein product is CASSRTAENIQYF. This sequence uses TRBV9 and TRBJ2-4, with no reliable assignment of the D segment. The germline V gene specifies SGDLS as CDR1 and YYNGEE as CDR2. Trimming at the junction amounts to 4 bases on V and 5 bases on J, and the germline ends lie 10 bases apart. Spanning cysteine to phenylalanine, the CDR3 consists of 13 amino acids. Only the CDR3 portion is preserved as DNA: 39 bases, with reading frame beginning at the first base.